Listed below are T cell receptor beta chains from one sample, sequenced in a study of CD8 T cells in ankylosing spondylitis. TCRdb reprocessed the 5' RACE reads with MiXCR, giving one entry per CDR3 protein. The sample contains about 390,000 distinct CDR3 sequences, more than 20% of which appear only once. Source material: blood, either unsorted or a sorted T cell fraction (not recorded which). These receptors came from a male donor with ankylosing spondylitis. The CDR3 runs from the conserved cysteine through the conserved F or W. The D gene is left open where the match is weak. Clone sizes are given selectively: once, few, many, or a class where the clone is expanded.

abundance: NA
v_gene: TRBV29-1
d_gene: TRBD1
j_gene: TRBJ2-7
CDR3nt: TGCAGCGTCTCGGGACAGGGAGCCTACGAGCAGTACTTC
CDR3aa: CSVSGQGAYEQYF

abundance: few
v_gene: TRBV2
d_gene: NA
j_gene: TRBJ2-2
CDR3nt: TGTGCCAGCTCTACGTGGGGGGGGGAGCTGTTTTTT
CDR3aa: CASSTWGGELFF

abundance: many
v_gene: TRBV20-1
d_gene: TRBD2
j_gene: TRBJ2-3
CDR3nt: TGCAGTGCTAGAGATCTCCTAGCGGGTTACACAGATACGCAGTATTTT
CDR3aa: CSARDLLAGYTDTQYF

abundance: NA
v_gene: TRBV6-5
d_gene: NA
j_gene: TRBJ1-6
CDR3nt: TGTGCCAGCACAACCCAAGATTCACCCCTCCACTTT
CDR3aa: CASTTQDSPLHF

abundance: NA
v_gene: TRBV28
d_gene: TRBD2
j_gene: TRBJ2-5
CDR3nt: TGTGCCAGCAGTCGATTTAGCGGGAGAGAGACCCAGTACTTC
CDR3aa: CASSRFSGRETQYF

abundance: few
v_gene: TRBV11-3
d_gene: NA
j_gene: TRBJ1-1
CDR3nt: TGTGCCAGCAGCTTGGGAGTAGGGAACACTGAAGCTTTCTTT
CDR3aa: CASSLGVGNTEAFF

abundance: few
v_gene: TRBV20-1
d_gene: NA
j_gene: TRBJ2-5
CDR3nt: TGCAGTGCTGACCGGGCCCTTCGTCGGGAGACCCAGTACTTC
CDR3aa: CSADRALRRETQYF

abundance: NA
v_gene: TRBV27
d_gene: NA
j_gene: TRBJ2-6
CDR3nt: TGTGCCAGCACCCTAAAAAGACGGACTGGGGCCAACGTCCTGACTTTC
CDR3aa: CASTLKRRTGANVLTF

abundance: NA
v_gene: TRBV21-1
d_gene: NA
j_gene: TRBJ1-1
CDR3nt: TGTGCCAGCAGTGGACCGAAAAATACTGAAGCTTTCTTT
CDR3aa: CASSGPKNTEAFF

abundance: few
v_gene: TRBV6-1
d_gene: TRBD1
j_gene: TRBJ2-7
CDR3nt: TGTGCCAGCAGACGGGACAGAGACTCCTACGAGCAGTACTTC
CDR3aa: CASRRDRDSYEQYF

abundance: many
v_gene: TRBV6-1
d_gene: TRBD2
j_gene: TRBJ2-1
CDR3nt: TGTGCCAGCAGACCGACTAGCGGGAGCTCCTACAATGAGCAGTTCTTC
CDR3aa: CASRPTSGSSYNEQFF

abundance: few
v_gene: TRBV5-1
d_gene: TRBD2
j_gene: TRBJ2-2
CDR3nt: TGCGCCAGCAGCTTGGGCCCAGCGGGAGCCGACACCGGGGAGCTGTTTTTT
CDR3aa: CASSLGPAGADTGELFF

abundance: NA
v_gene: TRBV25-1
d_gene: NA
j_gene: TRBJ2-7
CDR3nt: TGTGCCAGCAGTGAGGGGGCAAGATACGAGCAGTACTTC
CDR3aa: CASSEGARYEQYF

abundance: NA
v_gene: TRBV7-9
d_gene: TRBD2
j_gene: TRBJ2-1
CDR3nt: TGTGCCAGCAGCAGCCGGCGACTAGCGGTTTACAATGAGCAGTTCTTC
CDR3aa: CASSSRRLAVYNEQFF

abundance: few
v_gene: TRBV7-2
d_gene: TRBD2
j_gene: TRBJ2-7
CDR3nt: TGTGCCAGCAGCTCGACTAGCGGGAGGCTAAACGAGCAGTACTTC
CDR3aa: CASSSTSGRLNEQYF

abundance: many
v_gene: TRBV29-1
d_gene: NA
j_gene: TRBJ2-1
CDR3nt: TGCAGCGTTGCCAGTCTACGGGATGAGCAGTTCTTC
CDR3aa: CSVASLRDEQFF

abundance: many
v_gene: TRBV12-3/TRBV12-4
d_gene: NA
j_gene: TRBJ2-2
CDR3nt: TGTGCCAGCAGCCAAAACACCGGGGAGCTGTTTTTT
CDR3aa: CASSQNTGELFF

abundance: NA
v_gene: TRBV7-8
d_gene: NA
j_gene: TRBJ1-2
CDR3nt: TGTGCCAGCAGTTTCACTTGGCAAGGCTATGGCTACACCTTC
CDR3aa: CASSFTWQGYGYTF

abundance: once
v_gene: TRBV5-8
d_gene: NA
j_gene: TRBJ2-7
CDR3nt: TGTGCCAGCAGCTCTCTCGGGGGGCTATTTATCTACGAGCAGTACTTC
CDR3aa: CASSSLGGLFIYEQYF

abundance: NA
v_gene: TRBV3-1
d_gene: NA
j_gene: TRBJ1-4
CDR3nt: TGTGCCAGCAGCCAAGGGGGGGGCACTAATGAAAAACTGTTTTTT
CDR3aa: CASSQGGGTNEKLFF

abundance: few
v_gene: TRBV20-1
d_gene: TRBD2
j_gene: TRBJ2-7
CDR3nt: TGCAGTGCTAATCTCCCTGGCGGGAGGGCCTACGAGCAGTACTTC
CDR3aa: CSANLPGGRAYEQYF

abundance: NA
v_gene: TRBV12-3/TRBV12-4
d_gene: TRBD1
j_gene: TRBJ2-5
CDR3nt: TGTGCCAGCATTAAGGACAGGGCCCAAGAGACCCAGTACTTC
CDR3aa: CASIKDRAQETQYF

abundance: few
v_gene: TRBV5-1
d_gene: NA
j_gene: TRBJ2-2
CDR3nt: TGCGCCAGCAGCCTGGTGGGACACGACACCGGGGAGCTGTTTTTT
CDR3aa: CASSLVGHDTGELFF

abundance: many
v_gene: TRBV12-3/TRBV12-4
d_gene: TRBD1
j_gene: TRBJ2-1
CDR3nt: TGTGCCAGCAGTTCCGGGACAGCCTACTACAATGAGCAGTTCTTC
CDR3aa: CASSSGTAYYNEQFF

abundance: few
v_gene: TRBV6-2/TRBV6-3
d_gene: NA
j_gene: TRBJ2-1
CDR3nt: TGTGCCAGCAGTTACTTCAGGGAGCAGTTCTTC
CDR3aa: CASSYFREQFF

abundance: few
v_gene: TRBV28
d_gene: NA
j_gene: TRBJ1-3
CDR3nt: TGTGCCAGCCATTCAGGCAGCTCTGGAAACACCATATATTTT
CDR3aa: CASHSGSSGNTIYF

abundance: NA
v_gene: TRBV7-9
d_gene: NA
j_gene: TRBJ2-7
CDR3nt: TGTGCCAGCAGCTTAGGAGGGGGGCCCTACGAGCAGTACTTC
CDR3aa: CASSLGGGPYEQYF

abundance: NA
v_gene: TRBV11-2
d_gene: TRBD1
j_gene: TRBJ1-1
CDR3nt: TGTGCCAGCAGCACTTGGACAGGATCGCTCTCTGAAGCTTTCTTT
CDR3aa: CASSTWTGSLSEAFF

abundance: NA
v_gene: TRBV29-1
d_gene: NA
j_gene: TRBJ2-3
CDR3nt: TGCAGCGTAGGGGGTTTCGGCACAGATACGCAGTATTTT
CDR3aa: CSVGGFGTDTQYF

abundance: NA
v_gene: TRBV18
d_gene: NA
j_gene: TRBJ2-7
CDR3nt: TGTGCCAGCTCTTTGACACTATACTACGAGCAGTACTTC
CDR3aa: CASSLTLYYEQYF

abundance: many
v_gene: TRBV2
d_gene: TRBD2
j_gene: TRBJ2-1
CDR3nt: TGTGCCAGCAGTTTCCTAGCGGGATACAATGAGCAGTTCTTC
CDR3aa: CASSFLAGYNEQFF

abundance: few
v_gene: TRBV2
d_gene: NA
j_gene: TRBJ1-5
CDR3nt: TGTGCCAGCAACATTGCACAGATCGGCAATCAGCCCCAGCATTTT
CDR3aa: CASNIAQIGNQPQHF

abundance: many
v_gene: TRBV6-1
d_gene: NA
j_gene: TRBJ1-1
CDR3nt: TGTGCCAGCCGTCTTGGGGAAGCGACCACTGAAGCTTTCTTT
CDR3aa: CASRLGEATTEAFF